This TCR beta chain was identified during a study of cytotoxic CD8 clonotypes in ibrutinib-treated CLL. Clones were sequenced by immunoSEQ multiplex PCR, and TCRdb holds only the in-frame ones, with some missing. There are some 310,000 clones in the sample; roughly 85% occur only once, and over 5.5% lies in the top ten. The CDR3 covers 12 residues. V shed 7 bases and J shed 1 base, with 7 bases lying between them. The germline V gene encodes CDR1 MDHEN and CDR2 SYDVKM. Sample: PBMCs, taken before ibrutinib treatment. The clonotype originates from a human donor with chronic lymphocytic leukemia. V and J are TRBV28 and TRBJ1-1, with D uncertain. In DNA, the CDR3 is TGTGCCAGCACCGCGTGGAACACTGAAGCTTTCTTT. This sequence encodes CASTAWNTEAFF.